The 5 T cell receptor beta chains below come from one sample, sequenced in a study of blood T cell repertoires in COVID-19. The data were produced by immunoSEQ multiplex PCR, yet TCRdb's version contains in-frame clones alone and is incomplete. In the table there are around 180,000 clones, 80% to 90% of which are singletons. What was sequenced was peripheral blood. These receptors were taken from an elderly woman with COVID-19, enrolled during active disease.

This chain joins TRBV7-9 and TRBJ1-1; weak D call: TRBD1 (5 bases). This CDR3 comprises 14 residues. The V and J ends lost 8 bases and 5 bases respectively, with 18 bases between them. Germline values: CDR1 SEHNR, CDR2 FQNEAQ (reference sequence). The CDR3, as DNA: TGTGCCAGCGCCACCTCGGGGGGGAGGACTGAAGCTTTCTTT. Its translation: CASATSGGRTEAFF.

This clone has only one observation. V is TRBV6-5 and J is TRBJ2-1, with D maybe TRBD2 (6 bases). The CDR3 extends over 12 amino acids. The V gene lost 1 base and the J gene lost 8 bases, with 6 bases spanning the gap. Germline V gives CDR1 MNHEY, CDR2 SVGAGI. The CDR3 DNA follows: TGTGCCAGCAGTTACTGGGGGGATGAGCAGTTCTTC. It is translated as CASSYWGDEQFF.

The rearrangement joins TRBV7-2 to TRBJ1-1; D might be TRBD1 (5 bases). Trimming took 1 base from V and 7 from J, leaving 13 bases between them. CDR1 and CDR2 from the germline V gene are SGHTA and FQGNSA. CDR3 size: 14 residues. CDR3: CASSLGGGAREAFF. CDR3 coding DNA: TGTGCCAGCAGCTTAGGGGGGGGTGCCCGTGAAGCTTTCTTT.

The chain combines TRBV19 with TRBJ2-1, with 7 bases fitting TRBD2. The CDR3 spans 17 residues. Germline V lookup: CDR1 LNHDA, CDR2 SQIVND (reference sequence). J lost 0 bases, V lost 3 bases, and 8 bases had no gene match. The CDR3 region has the DNA TGTGCCAGTAGTATCCGCATCACTAGCGCCTCCTACAATGAGCAGTTCTTC. Protein: CASSIRITSASYNEQFF.

V is TRBV11-2 and J is TRBJ2-1; perhaps TRBD2 as D (6 bases). Germline V gene sequence: CDR1 SGHAT, CDR2 FQNNGV. Trimming cost V 5 bases and J 3 bases, with 20 bases left between them. CDR3 length equals 17 residues. The chain's CDR3 is CASSRSLAGRGYNEQFF. CDR3 coding DNA: TGTGCCAGCAGCCGCTCTCTAGCCGGGAGAGGCTACAATGAGCAGTTCTTC.